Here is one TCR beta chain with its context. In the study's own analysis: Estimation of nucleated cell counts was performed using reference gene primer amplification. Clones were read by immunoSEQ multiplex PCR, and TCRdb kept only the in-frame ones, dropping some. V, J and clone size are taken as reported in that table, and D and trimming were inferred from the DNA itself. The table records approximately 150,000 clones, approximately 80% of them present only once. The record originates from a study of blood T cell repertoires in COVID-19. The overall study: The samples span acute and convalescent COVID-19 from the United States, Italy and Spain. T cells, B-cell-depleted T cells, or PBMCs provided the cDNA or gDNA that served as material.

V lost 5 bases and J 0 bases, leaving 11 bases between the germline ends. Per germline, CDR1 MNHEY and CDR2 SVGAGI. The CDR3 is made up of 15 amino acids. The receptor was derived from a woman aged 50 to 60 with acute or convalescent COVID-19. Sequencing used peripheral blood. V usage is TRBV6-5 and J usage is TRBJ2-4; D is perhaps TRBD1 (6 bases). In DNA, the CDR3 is TGTGCCAGCAGTCACAGGGCAGAAGCCAAAAACATTCAGTACTTC. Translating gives CASSHRAEAKNIQYF.